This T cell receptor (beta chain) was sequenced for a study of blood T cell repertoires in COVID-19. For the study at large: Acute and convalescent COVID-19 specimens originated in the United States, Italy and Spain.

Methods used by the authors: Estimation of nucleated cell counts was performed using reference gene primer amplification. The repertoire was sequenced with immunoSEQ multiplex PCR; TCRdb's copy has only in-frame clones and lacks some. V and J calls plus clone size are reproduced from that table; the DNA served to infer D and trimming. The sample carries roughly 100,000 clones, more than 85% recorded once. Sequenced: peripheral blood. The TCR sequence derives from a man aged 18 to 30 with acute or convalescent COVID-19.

The CDR3 bases are TGTGCTAGCTTGACAGGGTCGAACACTGAAGCTTTCTTT. Its protein is CASLTGSNTEAFF. V gene TRBV12-5 combines with J gene TRBJ1-1, with TRBD1 matching 7 bases. CDR1 and CDR2 from the germline V gene are LGHNT and FRNRAP. The CDR3 covers 13 residues. After removal of 9 bases from V and 1 base from J, the junction contained 5 bases not matched to a gene.